The 25 T cell receptor beta chains below all came from one sample that was sequenced in a study of T cells in Graves' hyperthyroidism and ophthalmopathy. Amplified TCR beta CDR3 regions came from RNA transcripts. The primer set for the first-round RT-PCR of the TCR CDR3 was HTBI. MiXCR, run by TCRdb on the multiplex PCR reads, gives a single entry per CDR3 protein. The sample includes about 640,000 distinct CDR3 sequences, under 25% of them seen just once. The sample was blood. The source is a man aged 25-40 years with Graves' ophthalmopathy.

The rearrangement joins TRBV28 to TRBJ2-3; D might be TRBD1 (5 bases). Germline V CDR1 and CDR2: MDHEN, SYDVKM. The CDR3 length is 15 residues. Trimming shortened V by 7 bases and J by 2 bases, and 16 bases separated the two germline ends. In DNA form, the CDR3 reads TGTGCCAGCACCCACCGCCCGACAGACACAGATACGCAGTATTTT. This sequence encodes CASTHRPTDTDTQYF.

This chain joins TRBV25-1 and TRBJ2-1; TRBD2 might be the D (6 bases). The CDR3 totals 16 residues. V lost 1 base, J lost 1 base, and 11 bases lay in between. Per germline, CDR1 MGHDK and CDR2 SYGVNS. Here the CDR3 reads CASSESDYGSYNEQFF. The CDR3 bases are TGTGCCAGCAGTGAATCGGACTACGGTTCCTACAATGAGCAGTTCTTC.

This clonotype was picked up a small number of times. The rearrangement uses TRBV24-1 and TRBJ2-7; D unresolved. Germline V CDR1 and CDR2: KGHDR, SFDVKD. V was clipped by 6 bases and J by 2 bases, with 10 bases between them. This CDR3 comprises 13 residues. CDR3 in DNA: TGTGCCACCAGTCTCGGGTCAGCCTACGAGCAGTACTTC. Amino acid sequence: CATSLGSAYEQYF.

This clonotype was counted a few times. The genes are TRBV28 and TRBJ2-5; D is unresolved. V lost 5 bases and J lost 2, with 6 bases in between. Germline V gives CDR1 MDHEN, CDR2 SYDVKM. The CDR3 loop spans 12 amino acids. As DNA, the CDR3 is TGTGCCAGCAGTCACAATCAAGAGACCCAGTACTTC. Its protein product is CASSHNQETQYF.

This clonotype was seen a handful of times. The J gene is TRBJ2-4, the V gene TRBV12-3 or TRBV12-4; a possible D gene is TRBD1 (5 bases). The CDR3 runs 14 residues. V was trimmed by 3 bases and J by 0 bases, leaving 6 bases between them. CDR3 loop: CASSLTEAKNIQYF. CDR3 coding DNA: TGTGCCAGCAGTTTGACAGAAGCCAAAAACATTCAGTACTTC.

DNA of the CDR3: TGTGCCAGCAGCCAAGTGGGGGTCGCGAAGGGTCCCTACGAGCAGTACTTC. Residues: CASSQVGVAKGPYEQYF. J is TRBJ2-7 and V is TRBV4-2; D is perhaps TRBD1 or TRBD2 (5 bases each). Trimming removed 1 base from V and 2 bases from J, with 18 bases in between. Germline values: CDR1 LGHNA, CDR2 YNFKEQ. CDR3 length: 17 residues.

In nucleotides, the CDR3 is TGCAGTGCTTCGGTCGGGCGGTCCCAAGGCAATGAGCAGTTCTTC. Translation: CSASVGRSQGNEQFF. V usage is TRBV20-1 and J usage is TRBJ2-1, with D unclear. The length of the CDR3 is 15 residues. Between the trimmed V and J ends, which lost 5 bases and 6 bases, there was a span of 20 bases. Germline CDR1 and CDR2: DFQATT and SNEGSKA (reference sequence).

This clonotype has at least ten counts. V usage is TRBV3-1 and J usage is TRBJ2-1; no reliable D call. The CDR3 is made up of 15 amino acids. Germline CDR1 is LGHDT and CDR2 is YNNKEL (reference sequence). Trimming cost V 1 base and J 2 bases, with 9 bases left between them. The CDR3 is CASSQGAVTYNEQFF. The CDR3 DNA reads TGTGCCAGCAGCCAAGGTGCAGTGACCTACAATGAGCAGTTCTTC.

This clonotype was counted only a few times. The CDR3 DNA reads TGTGCCACCAGCAGAGAGGGGGACAGTACGAACACCGGGGAGCTGTTTTTT. Translating gives CATSREGDSTNTGELFF. This chain joins TRBV15 and TRBJ2-2; 7 nucleotides line up with TRBD1. CDR1 and CDR2 from the germline V gene are LNHNV and YYDKDF (reference sequence). The ends lost 0 bases at V and 0 bases at J; junction bases unmatched: 4. The CDR3 spans 17 residues.

The CDR3 here is CASSFETGYGLAADTQYF. For the CDR3, the DNA is TGTGCCAGCAGCTTTGAAACAGGGTATGGACTAGCGGCAGATACGCAGTATTTT. The J gene is TRBJ2-3, the V gene TRBV7-2; 10 bases match TRBD2. This CDR3 has 18 residues. V trimming: 3 bases; J trimming: 4 bases; junction bases outside the gene matches: 13. In germline, CDR1 is SGHTA, CDR2 FQGNSA.

This chain connects TRBV6-1 to TRBJ2-7; D is ambiguous. Trimming took 6 bases from V and 3 from J, leaving 9 bases between them. The CDR3 consists of 12 residues. Germline-derived CDR1 and CDR2 are MNHNS and SASEGT. The chain's CDR3 is CASRGSYYEQYF. The CDR3, as DNA: TGTGCCAGCAGGGGAAGTTACTACGAGCAGTACTTC.

J is TRBJ2-5 and V is TRBV20-1, with 8 nucleotides matching TRBD2. Germline V gene lookup returns CDR1 DFQATT and CDR2 SNEGSKA (reference sequence). V was clipped by 5 bases and J by 2 bases; unmatched bases: 16. The CDR3 is 17 residues long. The CDR3 region is CSAPRIQRERGQETQYF. For the CDR3, the DNA is TGCAGTGCTCCCCGGATCCAGCGGGAGAGGGGTCAAGAGACCCAGTACTTC.

This CDR3 is CASSSAAGVQPQHF. As DNA, the CDR3 is TGCGCCAGCAGCAGTGCTGCAGGGGTTCAGCCCCAGCATTTT. This chain uses TRBV10-2 with TRBJ1-5, with D possibly TRBD1 on 6 matching bases. Germline loops: CDR1 WSHSY, CDR2 SAAADI. The CDR3 extends over 14 amino acids. Trimming left V 6 bases short and J 6 bases short, with 15 bases between.

This clonotype has more than one count but fewer than ten. The CDR3 is CASSDMTGGRDEQFF. CDR3 nucleotides: TGCGCCAGCAGTGACATGACGGGAGGGAGGGATGAGCAGTTCTTC. The gene calls are TRBV10-1 and TRBJ2-1, with 8 bases fitting TRBD2. Germline CDR1 WNHNN, CDR2 SYGVQD (reference sequence). J was trimmed by 8 bases and V by 3 bases; bases with no gene match: 9. This CDR3 contains 15 residues.

This clonotype was counted many times. The rearrangement uses TRBV7-2 and TRBJ1-5; D is undetermined. Germline CDR1 and CDR2: SGHTA and FQGNSA. The CDR3 has 14 residues. V dropped 4 bases and J dropped 3 bases, with 10 bases sitting between them. The CDR3 nucleotides read TGTGCCAGCAGCTCAGTCTTTGTCAATCAGCCCCAGCATTTT. Its protein product is CASSSVFVNQPQHF.

This clonotype was observed at least ten times. This sequence joins TRBV5-6 and TRBJ2-3; perhaps TRBD1 as D (6 bases). V was clipped by 7 bases and J by 6 bases, with 12 bases between them. Germline assignment: CDR1 SGHDT and CDR2 YYEEEE. CDR3 length: 12 residues. CDR3 in amino acids: CASGLGGDTQYF. DNA of the CDR3: TGTGCCAGCGGATTAGGGGGTGATACGCAGTATTTT. Drawing the rest from reference TRBV5-6 and TRBJ2-3, the complete variable domain is DAGVTQSPTHLIKTRGQQVTLRCSPKSGHDTVSWYQQALGQGPQFIFQYYEEEERQRGNFPDRFSGHQFPNYSSELNVNALLLGDSALYLCASGLGGDTQYFGPGTRLTVL.

This clonotype was seen more than once but under ten times. The chain combines TRBV6-2 or TRBV6-3 with TRBJ1-5; D gene unclear. This CDR3 comprises 13 residues. Germline V gene sequence: CDR1 MNHEY, CDR2 SVGEGT. Trimming pared 6 bases from V and 9 bases from J, leaving 15 bases between. CDR3 sequence: CASSLDRVRPQHF. The CDR3 DNA is TGTGCCAGCAGCTTAGATAGGGTTCGGCCCCAGCATTTT.

V and J are TRBV7-8 and TRBJ2-5, with 8 bases fitting TRBD2. The CDR3 sequence is 16 residues long. The V and J ends lost 5 bases and 5 bases, in that order; junction bases with no gene match: 13. From germline, CDR1 is SGHVS and CDR2 FQNEAQ. CDR3 in DNA: TGTGCCAGCAGCGCGGGGGGAGCGGGAGTTTCTGAGACCCAGTACTTC. It encodes CASSAGGAGVSETQYF.

The sample holds a few counts of this clonotype. The chain couples TRBV6-1 to TRBJ2-1; D gene uncertain. CDR1 is MNHNS, CDR2 SASEGT, per germline. The CDR3 loop spans 12 amino acids. V lost 11 bases and J lost 5, with 13 bases in between. The CDR3 is CAPSEQNNEQFF. The CDR3 DNA sequence: TGTGCCCCTTCGGAACAGAACAATGAGCAGTTCTTC.

A remark on this clonotype: This may come from a read error, since a much larger clone is one base off. This rearrangement joins TRBV7-9 to TRBJ2-1; 12 bases are a match to TRBD2. The germline gives CDR1 SEHNR, CDR2 FQNEAQ (reference sequence). The CDR3 contains 15 residues. V gave up 4 bases and J gave up 9 bases; unmatched junction bases: 7. CDR3 coding DNA: TGTGCCAGCAGCTCCCTAGCGGGAGGGCCGAGTGAGCAGTTCTTC. It translates to CASSSLAGGPSEQFF.

This chain links TRBV20-1 with TRBJ1-5; TRBD1 aligns across 12 bases. J lost 1 base, V lost 3 bases, and 13 bases had no gene match. The CDR3 has 19 amino acids. Looked up from germline, CDR1 is DFQATT and CDR2 is SNEGSKA (reference sequence). The DNA for the CDR3 is TGCAGTGCTAGGCGCAGGGACAGGGGGCATCCCTTAAGCAATCAGCCCCAGCATTTT. Protein sequence: CSARRRDRGHPLSNQPQHF.

This clonotype has at least ten counts. The rearrangement joins TRBV7-2 to TRBJ1-1; D perhaps matches TRBD1 (6 bases). The length of the CDR3 is 15 residues. The germline V gene has CDR1 SGHTA and CDR2 FQGNSA. Trimming shortened V by 1 base and J by 1 base, and 10 bases separated the two germline ends. DNA for the CDR3: TGTGCCAGCAGCTTAGTGGCAGGGGCGAACACTGAAGCTTTCTTT. This gives the protein CASSLVAGANTEAFF. The full variable domain, rest sourced from reference TRBV7-2 and TRBJ1-1, is GAGVSQSPSNKVTEKGKDVELRCDPISGHTALYWYRQSLGQGLEFLIYFQGNSAPDKSGLPSDRFSAERTGGSVSTLTIQRTQQEDSAVYLCASSLVAGANTEAFFGQGTRLTVV.

This clonotype was observed a handful of times. The CDR3 DNA follows: TGTGCCAGTAGTATCTCGCGTGGCTACTACGAGCAGTACTTC. Translation gives CASSISRGYYEQYF. The V gene is TRBV19, the J gene TRBJ2-7; no clear D. The germline gives CDR1 LNHDA, CDR2 SQIVND (reference sequence). The CDR3 is 14 amino acids. The germline V and J ends were trimmed by 3 bases and 3 bases, with 12 bases remaining between them.

The chain joins TRBV6-2 or TRBV6-3 to TRBJ2-3; D possibly corresponds to TRBD2 (7 bases). In germline, CDR1 is MNHEY, CDR2 SVGEGT. V gave up 4 bases and J gave up 3 bases, with 29 bases separating them. CDR3 size: 20 residues. The CDR3 loop is CASSSRGGGPPSGRTDTQYF. The CDR3 DNA follows: TGTGCCAGCAGTTCCCGAGGGGGAGGGCCTCCCTCGGGTAGGACAGATACGCAGTATTTT.

This sequence joins TRBV27 and TRBJ1-4; 10 bases are a match to TRBD1. V trimming: 5 bases; J trimming: 4 bases; junction bases outside the gene matches: 7. Germline lookup yields CDR1 MNHEY and CDR2 SMNVEV (reference sequence). The CDR3 sequence is 16 residues long. As DNA, the CDR3 is TGTGCCAGCAGTCTATACCGGACAGGGGGTAATGAAAAACTGTTTTTT. It specifies CASSLYRTGGNEKLFF.